This T cell receptor beta chain stems from a study of T cells after yellow fever vaccination. Whole-study context: Researchers used SMART-Seq v4 Ultra Low Input to prepare fractions that had low cell numbers.

TCRdb re-called the 5' RACE reads through MiXCR, storing one row per CDR3 protein. The sample lists 500,000 to 650,000 distinct CDR3 sequences; around a sixth were seen once. Germline V gene sequence: CDR1 WSHSY, CDR2 SAAADI. The CDR3 loop spans 13 amino acids. The V gene lost 3 bases and the J gene lost 1 base, with 7 bases spanning the gap. Study-level results: The presence of abundant clonotypes contaminating from the bulk population was possible in FACS-sorted repertoires.

This clonotype was counted only a few times. Its antigen is undetermined. The rearrangement joins TRBV10-2 to TRBJ2-7; D ambiguous. The material was PBMCs, obtained 4 to 5 days after the first yellow fever vaccination. The TCR originated in a man younger than 35 who received the YFV17D yellow fever vaccine. This CDR3 is CASSDWESYEQYF. CDR3 DNA sequence: TGCGCCAGCAGTGATTGGGAATCCTACGAGCAGTACTTC.